This passage covers 18 T cell receptor beta chains from one sample sequenced in a study of technical replicates of blood from four donors. Assay: immunoSEQ multiplex PCR; the TCRdb copy retains only in-frame clones and omits some. The sample lists about 73,000 clones, 93% occurring once. The sample was T cells isolated from PBMCs. These receptors all stem from a human donor in good health.

The gene calls are TRBV7-8 and TRBJ1-1; TRBD1 is a possible D gene (6 bases). V was cut by 3 bases and J by 0 bases, with 23 bases left in between. CDR1 is SGHVS and CDR2 is FQNEAQ in the germline V gene. The CDR3 loop spans 19 amino acids. CDR3 nucleotide sequence: TGTGCCAGCAGCTTCCCCCTGCGGCGGGGGCGGGGGATGAACACTGAAGCTTTCTTT. It codes for CASSFPLRRGRGMNTEAFF.

The genes are TRBV6-5 and TRBJ2-7; 8 nucleotides line up with TRBD1. This CDR3 is 16 amino acids long. V gave up 0 bases and J gave up 0 bases; unmatched junction bases: 4. Germline CDR1 MNHEY, CDR2 SVGAGI. The CDR3 loop reads CASSYSPGGNSYEQYF. The CDR3, as DNA: TGTGCCAGCAGTTACTCTCCAGGGGGCAACTCCTACGAGCAGTACTTC.

The V and J genes are TRBV19 and TRBJ2-3, with D possibly TRBD1 on 5 matching bases. The germline V and J ends were trimmed by 5 bases and 6 bases, with 21 bases remaining between them. Germline V gene lookup returns CDR1 LNHDA and CDR2 SQIVND (reference sequence). The CDR3 spans 16 residues. The CDR3 reads CASSRGVLGAMDTQYF. CDR3 DNA: TGTGCCAGTAGTCGAGGAGTTCTAGGGGCGATGGATACGCAGTATTTT.

V usage is TRBV25-1 and J usage is TRBJ2-7; TRBD2 aligns across 9 bases. CDR3 length equals 15 residues. CDR1 and CDR2 from the germline V gene are MGHDK and SYGVNS. V lost 8 bases and J lost 1; bases outside the gene matches: 9. CDR3: CASGASSGVSYEQYF. For the CDR3, the DNA is TGTGCCAGCGGCGCCTCTAGCGGGGTTTCCTACGAGCAGTACTTC.

The chain uses TRBV5-1 and TRBJ1-4, with 7 positions matching TRBD1. The junction had 5 bases not matched to a gene; V was cut back by 7 bases and J by 8 bases. The CDR3 loop spans 12 amino acids. Germline values: CDR1 SGHRS, CDR2 YFSETQ. CDR3 nucleotide sequence: TGCGCCAGCCGGGACAGCGGGGAAAAACTGTTTTTT. As protein: CASRDSGEKLFF. Together with reference TRBV5-1 and TRBJ1-4, the CDR3 gives the full variable domain: KAGVTQTPRYLIKTRGQQVTLSCSPISGHRSVSWYQQTPGQGLQFLFEYFSETQRNKGNFPGRFSGRQFSNSRSEMNVSTLELGDSALYLCASRDSGEKLFFGSGTQLSVL.

The chain carries TRBV28 and TRBJ1-1; TRBD1 matches at 10 bases. The V gene end was trimmed by 1 base and the J gene end by 4 bases; junction bases not matched to a gene: 6. This CDR3 region has 16 residues. Per germline, CDR1 MDHEN and CDR2 SYDVKM. CDR3 region: CASSLSGWTGGTEAFF. The CDR3 coding sequence is TGTGCCAGCAGTTTATCCGGTTGGACAGGGGGCACTGAAGCTTTCTTT.

The CDR3 here is CASRLAGPLRELFF. Here the CDR3 DNA reads TGCGCCAGCAGACTCGCAGGTCCCCTTAGGGAGCTGTTTTTT. The chain uses TRBV10-2 and TRBJ2-2; D remains ambiguous. Germline CDR1 is WSHSY and CDR2 is SAAADI. With 6 bases removed from V and 9 bases from J, the gap between germline ends came to 17 bases. This CDR3 comprises 14 residues.

The rearrangement uses TRBV14 and TRBJ1-1; no clear D gene. Germline V lookup: CDR1 SGHDN, CDR2 FVKESK. The length of the CDR3 is 15 residues. Trimming took off 3 bases at V and 1 base at J, with 12 bases between the two ends. Here the CDR3 DNA reads TGTGCCAGCAGCCAGACAAGACCGGAGAACACTGAAGCTTTCTTT. It codes for CASSQTRPENTEAFF.

The genes are TRBV4-1 and TRBJ2-3, with TRBD1 matching over 8 bases. Losses at the gene ends were 3 bases for V and 0 bases for J; bases not matched to a gene: 2. CDR3 length: 15 amino acids. Germline V CDR1 and CDR2: MGHRA, YSYEKL. The DNA for the CDR3 is TGCGCCAGCAGCCACGGGACAGGTAGCACAGATACGCAGTATTTT. It is translated as CASSHGTGSTDTQYF.

V is TRBV28 and J is TRBJ2-2; TRBD1 matches at 10 bases. V was pared by 11 bases and J by 6 bases, with 9 bases of the junction left unmatched. Germline V gives CDR1 MDHEN, CDR2 SYDVKM. This CDR3 has 14 residues. The CDR3 DNA reads as TGTGCCGGAGGAGGGACAGGGGTAGCCGGGGAGCTGTTTTTT. Its protein is CAGGGTGVAGELFF.

CDR3 sequence: CASSLTSGISYEQYF. As DNA, the CDR3 is TGTGCCAGCAGTTTGACTAGCGGGATTTCCTACGAGCAGTACTTC. V is TRBV28 and J is TRBJ2-7; TRBD2 matches 11 bases. The V gene's germline CDR1 is MDHEN and CDR2 SYDVKM. The CDR3 consists of 15 residues. The J segment lost 1 base and the V segment lost 3 bases, leaving 2 bases of the junction unmatched.

The rearrangement uses TRBV10-1 and TRBJ1-2, with unresolved D. The germline gives CDR1 WNHNN, CDR2 SYGVQD (reference sequence). V was cut by 3 bases and J by 8 bases, with 13 bases left in between. The CDR3 spans 13 residues. CDR3 nucleotide sequence: TGCGCCAGCAGTGATAACAGAGTGGCGGGCTACACCTTC. Translating gives CASSDNRVAGYTF.

DNA for the CDR3: TGTGCCAGCAGCTTCGGCACAGATACGCAGTATTTT. This encodes CASSFGTDTQYF. The chain couples TRBV7-6 to TRBJ2-3; no reliable D call. The length of the CDR3 is 12 residues. Trimming shortened V by 3 bases and J by 1 base, and 2 bases separated the two germline ends. Germline-derived CDR1 and CDR2 are SGHVS and FNYEAQ.

This sequence joins TRBV29-1 and TRBJ2-2; D ambiguous. Germline loops: CDR1 SQVTM, CDR2 ANQGSEA. V shed 4 bases and J shed 3 bases, with 3 bases lying between them. The CDR3 covers 11 residues. The chain's CDR3 is CSVGHTGELFF. The CDR3 region has the DNA TGCAGCGTTGGGCACACCGGGGAGCTGTTTTTT.

The rearrangement joins TRBV21-1 to TRBJ1-1. TRBV21-1 is listed as a pseudogene. There are 12 residues in the CDR3. The CDR3 region is CASSPRSTEAFF. CDR3 DNA sequence: TGTGCCAGCAGCCCTCGGAGCACTGAAGCTTTCTTT.

Only one count was recorded for this clone. The rearrangement uses TRBV28 and TRBJ2-7, with TRBD1 matching 7 bases. This CDR3 contains 14 residues. With V trimmed by 6 bases and J by 4 bases, 9 bases remained unmatched. Germline CDR1 MDHEN, CDR2 SYDVKM. CDR3 coding DNA: TGTGCCAGCAGAAGACAGGGCCCGTTATACGAGCAGTACTTC. Translating gives CASRRQGPLYEQYF.

The chain employs TRBV27 and TRBJ2-7, with TRBD2 identical over 13 bases. Trimming cost V 6 bases and J 7 bases; bases outside gene matches: 15. Germline CDR1 reads MNHEY; CDR2 reads SMNVEV (reference sequence). This CDR3 comprises 17 residues. CDR3 DNA: TGTGCCAGCAGAACTAATACACCGGGACTAGCGGGGTGGGAGCAGTACTTC. Encoded protein: CASRTNTPGLAGWEQYF.

V usage is TRBV11-2 and J usage is TRBJ2-7; D remains ambiguous. In germline, CDR1 is SGHAT, CDR2 FQNNGV. This CDR3 is 12 amino acids long. Deletions cut 5 bases from V and 5 bases from J, with 10 bases between. In DNA form, the CDR3 reads TGTGCCAGCAGCCCACTCCGAAACGAGCAGTACTTC. This sequence encodes CASSPLRNEQYF.